This T cell receptor beta chain was recorded in a study of immune cell composition in non-small cell lung cancer. CDR1 and CDR2 from the germline V gene are SNHLY and FYNNEI. V lost 2 bases, J lost 7 bases, and 24 bases lay in between. This CDR3 is built from 19 residues. Only in-frame clones appear in the TCRdb table, and some are missing; sequencing was by immunoSEQ multiplex PCR. The sample holds 5,500 to 7,000 clones, around 78% seen once. The TCR sequence derives from a human donor with non-small cell lung cancer. The sample consisted of lung tumor tissue. The chain employs TRBV2 and TRBJ2-6; the D gene is possibly TRBD2 (6 bases). The CDR3 region has the DNA TGTGCCAGCAGTGAATATGGGCGGGGCTGGGGCTCCCGAGCCAACGTCCTGACTTTC. Protein sequence: CASSEYGRGWGSRANVLTF.